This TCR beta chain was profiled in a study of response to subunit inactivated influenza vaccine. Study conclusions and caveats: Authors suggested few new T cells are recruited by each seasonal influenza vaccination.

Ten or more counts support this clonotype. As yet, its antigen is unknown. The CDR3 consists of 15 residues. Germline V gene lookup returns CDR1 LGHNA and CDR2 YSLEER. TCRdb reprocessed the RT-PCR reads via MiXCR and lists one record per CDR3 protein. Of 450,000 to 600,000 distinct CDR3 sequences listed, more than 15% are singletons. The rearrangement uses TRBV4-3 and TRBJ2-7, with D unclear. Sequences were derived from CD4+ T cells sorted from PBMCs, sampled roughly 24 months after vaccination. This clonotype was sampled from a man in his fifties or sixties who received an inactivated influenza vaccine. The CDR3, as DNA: TGCACCCGACACCCTCCTACGCCCTCCTCCTACGAGCAGTACTTC. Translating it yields CTRHPPTPSSYEQYF.